The 7 T cell receptor beta chains reported below all come from one sample, sequenced in a study of blood T cell repertoires in COVID-19. Libraries were prepared by immunoSEQ multiplex PCR; TCRdb keeps only in-frame clonotypes and omits some of them. Of some 80,000 clones in the sample, 75% to 90% were seen once. The sample was peripheral blood. Receptors originate from a woman aged 40 to 50 with active or convalescent COVID-19.

V gene TRBV27 combines with J gene TRBJ1-2, with 9 bases aligning to TRBD1. There are 14 residues in the CDR3. Germline V gene lookup returns CDR1 MNHEY and CDR2 SMNVEV (reference sequence). The V gene end was trimmed by 6 bases and the J gene end by 5 bases; junction bases not matched to a gene: 7. In DNA, the CDR3 is TGTGCCAGCAGGAAACAGGGGGCGGGGTATGGCTACACCTTC. Its protein is CASRKQGAGYGYTF.

The rearrangement joins TRBV11-2 to TRBJ1-2; no reliable D call. Trimming took 5 bases from V and 2 from J, leaving 9 bases between them. Germline CDR1 SGHAT, CDR2 FQNNGV. The CDR3 contains 13 residues. CDR3 sequence: CASSVRRNYGYTF. In nucleotides, the CDR3 is TGTGCCAGCAGCGTTAGAAGAAACTATGGCTACACCTTC.

CDR3 coding DNA: TGCGCCAGCAGCCAAGATCCACAGGGGTATCAGCCCCAGCATTTT. It is translated as CASSQDPQGYQPQHF. J is TRBJ1-5 and V is TRBV4-3; 7 positions agree with TRBD1. The CDR3 has 15 amino acids. The ends lost 0 bases at V and 5 bases at J; junction bases unmatched: 4. The germline V gene has CDR1 LGHNA and CDR2 YSLEER.

This rearrangement joins TRBV7-9 to TRBJ1-4; 10 bases are shared with TRBD1. Trimming removed 0 bases from V and 8 bases from J; junction bases left unmatched: 3. CDR3 size: 15 residues. The germline V gene has CDR1 SEHNR and CDR2 FQNEAQ (reference sequence). The CDR3 region has the DNA TGTGCCAGCAGCTTAGCGGAGGACAGGGGGGAAAAACTGTTTTTT. Translation: CASSLAEDRGEKLFF.

This chain joins TRBV5-6 and TRBJ2-5; TRBD1 matches at 10 bases. Germline V gene sequence: CDR1 SGHDT, CDR2 YYEEEE. With V trimmed by 0 bases and J by 4 bases, 9 bases remained unmatched. The CDR3 contains 17 residues. Written as DNA, the CDR3 is TGTGCCAGCAGCTTGGGGTTGGGACAGGGGTCGGGAGAGACCCAGTACTTC. As protein: CASSLGLGQGSGETQYF. The entire variable domain, with the rest obtained from reference TRBV5-6 and TRBJ2-5, is as follows: DAGVTQSPTHLIKTRGQQVTLRCSPKSGHDTVSWYQQALGQGPQFIFQYYEEEERQRGNFPDRFSGHQFPNYSSELNVNALLLGDSALYLCASSLGLGQGSGETQYFGPGTRLLVL.

The chain employs TRBV2 and TRBJ2-1; TRBD1 aligns across 7 bases. Germline assignment: CDR1 SNHLY and CDR2 FYNNEI. The CDR3 consists of 12 residues. The V segment lost 6 bases and the J segment 9 bases; nucleotides outside the gene matches: 5. DNA for the CDR3: TGTGCCAGCAGGACAGGGTTAGGTGAGCAGTTCTTC. Translation gives CASRTGLGEQFF.

The chain recombines TRBV6-4 with TRBJ1-5; the D is unclear. The ends were cut back, 4 bases at V and 4 bases at J, with 8 bases in the middle. This CDR3 spans 13 amino acids. Germline V lookup: CDR1 MRHNA, CDR2 SNTAGT. The CDR3 DNA is TGTGCCAGCAGTGCGGAGGATAATCAGCCCCAGCATTTT. As protein: CASSAEDNQPQHF.